This T cell receptor beta chain was sequenced during a study of OX40 agonist ivuxolimab in advanced cancers. At the level of the study: A mean age of roughly 60 years, range about 20 to 79, was recorded, and approximately 85% were male.

About this clone itself: Its antigen is as yet unknown.

Autoimmune disease history or systemic immunosuppression meant exclusion. With 0 bases removed from V and 6 bases from J, the gap between germline ends came to 6 bases. Germline assignment: CDR1 SGHAT and CDR2 FQNNGV. This CDR3 has 13 amino acids. Here immunoSEQ multiplex PCR was the method, and the copy in TCRdb shows in-frame clones only, minus some. The repertoire holds around 140,000 clones, about 93% seen once, with roughly 1% in the top ten. Study-level findings and limits: Clonal expansion was among the lowest in partial responders at 0.1-3.0 mg/kg, especially CD8+. The antigens recognized by the expanded peripheral T cells, that is their antigen specificity, were not determined.

This TCR derives from an adult with an advanced solid tumor such as melanoma, head and neck, liver or kidney cancer. The source material was CD4+ or CD8+ T cells sorted from blood, sampled in a trial of the OX40 agonist ivuxolimab. The rearrangement uses TRBV11-2 and TRBJ2-1; D is uncertain. The CDR3 region is CASSLDQSNEQFF. The CDR3 coding sequence is TGTGCCAGCAGCTTAGATCAGAGCAATGAGCAGTTCTTC.